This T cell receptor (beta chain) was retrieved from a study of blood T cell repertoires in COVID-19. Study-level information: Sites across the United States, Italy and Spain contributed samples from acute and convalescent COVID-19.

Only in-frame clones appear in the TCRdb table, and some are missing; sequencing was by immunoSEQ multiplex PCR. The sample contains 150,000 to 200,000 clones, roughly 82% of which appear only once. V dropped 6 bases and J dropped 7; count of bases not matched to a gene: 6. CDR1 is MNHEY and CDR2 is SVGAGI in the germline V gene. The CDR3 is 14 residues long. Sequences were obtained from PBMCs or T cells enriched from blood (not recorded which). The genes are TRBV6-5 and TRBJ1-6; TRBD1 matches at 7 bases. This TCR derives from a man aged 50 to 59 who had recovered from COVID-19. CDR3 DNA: TGTGCCAGCAGGTGGGACAGCAGGAATTCACCCCTCCACTTT. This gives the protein CASRWDSRNSPLHF.